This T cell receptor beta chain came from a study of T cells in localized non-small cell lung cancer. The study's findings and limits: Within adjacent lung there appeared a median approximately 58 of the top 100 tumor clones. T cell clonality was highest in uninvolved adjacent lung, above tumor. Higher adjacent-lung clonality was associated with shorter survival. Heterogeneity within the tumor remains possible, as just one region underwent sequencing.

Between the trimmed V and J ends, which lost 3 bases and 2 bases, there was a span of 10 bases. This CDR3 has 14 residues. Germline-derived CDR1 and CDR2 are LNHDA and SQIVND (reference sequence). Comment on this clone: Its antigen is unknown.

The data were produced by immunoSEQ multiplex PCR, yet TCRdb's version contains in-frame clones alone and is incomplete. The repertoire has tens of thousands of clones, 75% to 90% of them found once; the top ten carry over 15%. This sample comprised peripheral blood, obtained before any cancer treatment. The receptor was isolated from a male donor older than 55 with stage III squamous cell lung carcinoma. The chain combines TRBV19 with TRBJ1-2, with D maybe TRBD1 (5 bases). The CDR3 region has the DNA TGTGCCAGTAGTATTGCGGAGGGGAACTATGGCTACACCTTC. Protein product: CASSIAEGNYGYTF.